This T cell receptor (beta chain) was obtained from a study of CD8 T cells in Susac syndrome. Random hexamers were used to reverse transcribe the RNA input (roughly 0.5 to 1 ug). TCRdb analysed the immunoSEQ multiplex PCR reads with MiXCR anew, one entry per CDR3 protein. Of some 200,000 distinct CDR3 sequences in the sample, roughly 94% were seen once. From blood CD8+ and CD4+ T cells, TCR beta sequences were generated. The CD8+ and CD4+ T cells were isolated magnetically using a negative isolation approach, whereas the TEMRA cells were enriched by FACS. This CDR3 is 14 amino acids long. With 5 bases removed from V and 3 bases from J, the gap between germline ends came to 14 bases. Germline lookup yields CDR1 DFQATT and CDR2 SNEGSKA (reference sequence).

The sample taken for sequencing was CD8+ T cells from PBMCs. The V call is TRBV20-1, the J call TRBJ2-1; D perhaps matches TRBD2 (5 bases). The sequence derives from a human donor with Susac syndrome. CDR3 loop: CSAEGLADYNEQFF. The DNA of the CDR3 is TGCAGTGCTGAAGGACTCGCGGACTACAATGAGCAGTTCTTC.